Below are 2 T cell receptor beta chains sequenced from a single sample in a study of CD8+ T cells in alopecia areata. Extracted RNA was reverse transcribed into cDNA, the sequencing template. Here immunoSEQ multiplex PCR was the method, and the copy in TCRdb shows in-frame clones only, minus some. Here the sample spans hundreds of thousands of clones, over 60% being singletons. The treatment here: oral pan-JAK inhibitor, 5-10 mg twice daily. Sequenced material: CD4+ T cells sorted from blood, taken between weeks 43 and 45, from a patient treated with tofacitinib. Receptors originate from a human donor with alopecia areata.

The chain combines TRBV30 with TRBJ1-2; 8 nucleotides match TRBD1. The CDR3 extends over 13 amino acids. Germline V gene data show CDR1 as GTSNPN and CDR2 as SVGIG (reference sequence). V lost 8 bases to trimming and J lost 6 bases; unmatched junction nucleotides: 11. CDR3 residues: CAGARGQGDGYTF. CDR3 DNA sequence: TGTGCCGGGGCAAGAGGACAGGGAGATGGCTACACCTTC.

V usage is TRBV4-3 and J usage is TRBJ1-1, with 9 bases identical to TRBD1. In germline, CDR1 is LGHNA, CDR2 YSLEER. V dropped 3 bases and J dropped 6; count of bases not matched to a gene: 5. CDR3 length equals 14 residues. The chain's CDR3 is CASSQVQGAPEAFF. CDR3 DNA: TGCGCCAGCAGCCAGGTACAGGGGGCCCCTGAAGCTTTCTTT.